The TCR beta chain under discussion was sequenced for a study of response to subunit inactivated influenza vaccine. Study-wide findings and caveats: Authors suggested each seasonal influenza vaccination recruits few new T cells.

This CDR3 spans 15 amino acids. The germline CDR1 and CDR2 sequences are MNHEY and SVGAGI. The junction had 12 bases not matched to a gene; V was cut back by 4 bases and J by 10 bases. As concerns this clonotype: Its antigen is unidentified.

Each CDR3 protein is one row after TCRdb ran MiXCR on the RT-PCR reads. Among some 850,000 distinct CDR3 sequences listed, about 18% were seen once. The receptor's source is a man aged 50 to 60 who received an inactivated influenza vaccine. The sequencing used PBMCs from blood, collected roughly 5 days after vaccination. The chain recombines TRBV6-5 with TRBJ2-1; 8 positions match TRBD1. The CDR3 nucleotides are TGTGCCAGCAGTTTCTACAGGGGGACTTCCAGAGAGCAGTTCTTC. This codes for CASSFYRGTSREQFF.